Shown below are 18 T cell receptor beta chains from a single sample sequenced in a study of T cell repertoires in cytomegalovirus infection (dated by TCRdb to the late 2010s). The instrument given in TCRdb is Illumina HiSeq 1500. Clones were called with MiXCR by TCRdb after fastp trimmed the public reads at Q25, and only in-frame beta chains were retained. Rows are combined by CDR3 protein, so each entry shows the most common genes and DNA. For this sample there are some 900,000 distinct CDR3 sequences; about 31% appear just once. Around 12% of the sample is held by the ten biggest clonotypes. Interpreted using the paper, the treatment or condition label stands for: in vitro stimulation with specific CMV peptide epitopes to enrich CMV-specific T cells. For these TCRs, the target antigens are not known. The material sequenced was cultured CD8+ T cells from PBMCs, taken from culture after CMV antigen stimulation. These receptors originate from a human donor in good health (CMV status not recorded). Some clones in this sample may be carry-over from other donors' samples.

The sample holds a few counts of this clonotype. V and J are TRBV6-6 and TRBJ1-2, with a weak D call TRBD1 (5 bases). The CDR3 sequence is 14 residues long. Per germline, CDR1 MNHNY and CDR2 SVGAGI (reference sequence). Trimming removed 6 bases from V and 6 bases from J, with 17 bases in between. The CDR3, as DNA: TGTGCCAGCAGCCTAGTGGGGACTACTGATGGCTACACCTTC. Protein product: CASSLVGTTDGYTF.

The chain links TRBV12-5 to TRBJ1-1; D may be TRBD1 (5 bases). Germline-derived CDR1 and CDR2 are LGHNT and FRNRAP. The CDR3 is made up of 13 amino acids. V was cut by 3 bases and J by 5 bases, with 10 bases left in between. The CDR3, as DNA: TGTGCTAGTGGTTTACAGGACTGGACTGAAGCTTTCTTT. Amino acids: CASGLQDWTEAFF.

A few counts support this clonotype. The V gene is TRBV6-1, the J gene TRBJ1-1; D remains unclear. Deletions cut 0 bases from V and 3 bases from J, with 11 bases between. CDR1 and CDR2 (germline): MNHNS, SASEGT. CDR3 length: 15 residues. The CDR3 loop is CASSEAQEGYTEAFF. CDR3 DNA sequence: TGTGCCAGCAGTGAAGCCCAGGAGGGCTACACTGAAGCTTTCTTT.

This clonotype turned up a few times. The genes are TRBV7-4 and TRBJ1-3; no reliable D call. V was clipped by 5 bases and J by 3 bases, with 11 bases between them. CDR3 size: 14 residues. CDR1 and CDR2 from the germline V gene are SGHVT and SQSDAQ. The DNA for the CDR3 is TGTGCCAGCAGCGAGTTGGGGAATGGAAACACCATATATTTT. Its protein product is CASSELGNGNTIYF. The whole variable domain, filled in from reference TRBV7-4 and TRBJ1-3, reads GAGVSQSPRYKVAKRGRDVALRCDSISGHVTLYWYRQTLGQGSEVLTYSQSDAQRDKSGRPSGRFSAERPERSVSTLKIQRTEQGDSAVYLCASSELGNGNTIYFGEGSWLTVV.

On this clonotype itself: A read error is possible here, since a much larger clone lies one base away. CDR3 in amino acids: CASKQGIYGYTF. The CDR3, as DNA: TGTGCCAGCAAACAGGGAATCTATGGCTACACCTTC. The chain is built from TRBV6-5 and TRBJ1-2, with a tentative D call TRBD1 (6 bases). From germline, CDR1 is MNHEY and CDR2 SVGAGI. V lost 7 bases and J 4 bases, leaving 10 bases between the germline ends. This CDR3 has 12 amino acids.

The rearrangement uses TRBV5-1 and TRBJ2-2; TRBD2 aligns across 7 bases. The germline V gene has CDR1 SGHRS and CDR2 YFSETQ. The CDR3 runs to 15 residues. V was clipped by 4 bases and J by 3 bases; unmatched bases: 6. CDR3 in amino acids: CASSAGLWDTGELFF. The DNA of the CDR3 is TGCGCCAGCAGCGCGGGACTATGGGACACCGGGGAGCTGTTTTTT.

The chain joins TRBV25-1 to TRBJ1-4; 12 nucleotides align to TRBD1. Germline CDR1 is MGHDK and CDR2 is SYGVNS. V trimming: 4 bases; J trimming: 4 bases; junction bases outside the gene matches: 7. The CDR3 runs to 17 residues. DNA for the CDR3: TGTGCCAGCAGTGGCGCCGGGACAGGGGGCTTTAATGAAAAACTGTTTTTT. This encodes CASSGAGTGGFNEKLFF. The complete variable domain, with remaining parts taken from reference TRBV25-1 and TRBJ1-4, reads EADIYQTPRYLVIGTGKKITLECSQTMGHDKMYWYQQDPGMELHLIHYSYGVNSTEKGDLSSESTVSRIRTEHFPLTLESARPSHTSQYLCASSGAGTGGFNEKLFFGSGTQLSVL.

This clonotype was detected a few times. The chain employs TRBV7-6 and TRBJ2-1; D unclear. Trimming stripped 1 base from V and 4 bases from J, with 14 bases between. Per the germline V gene, CDR1 is SGHVS and CDR2 is FNYEAQ. The CDR3 runs to 16 residues. The CDR3 coding sequence is TGTGCCAGCAGCTTAGATCCAGCGACAATTTACAATGAGCAGTTCTTC. Its protein product is CASSLDPATIYNEQFF.

V is TRBV2 and J is TRBJ1-1; 8 bases map to TRBD1. The CDR3 extends over 10 amino acids. Germline V lookup: CDR1 SNHLY, CDR2 FYNNEI. V lost 8 bases to trimming and J lost 8 bases; unmatched junction nucleotides: 1. The CDR3 nucleotides read TGTGCCAGCCGGACAGGGGAAGCTTTCTTT. Protein sequence: CASRTGEAFF.

This clonotype was seen only a few times. The rearrangement joins TRBV19 to TRBJ1-1; 8 bases are a match to TRBD1. Germline values: CDR1 LNHDA, CDR2 SQIVND (reference sequence). This CDR3 has 12 amino acids. J lost 7 bases, V lost 7 bases, and 5 bases had no gene match. CDR3 protein: CASTRTGREAFF. CDR3 sequence (DNA): TGTGCCAGTACCCGGACAGGGCGTGAAGCTTTCTTT.

This chain uses TRBV20-1 with TRBJ1-2; the match to TRBD1 covers 10 bases. The V gene's germline CDR1 is DFQATT and CDR2 SNEGSKA (reference sequence). V shed 6 bases and J 3 bases; nucleotides not matched to a gene: 7. CDR3 length: 14 residues. For the CDR3, the DNA is TGCAGTGCATTAGACAGGGGGCTGGACTATGGCTACACCTTC. Protein sequence: CSALDRGLDYGYTF.

The chain uses TRBV6-5 and TRBJ1-2; maybe TRBD1 (5 bases). V dropped 6 bases and J dropped 5 bases, with 19 bases sitting between them. The CDR3 has 15 amino acids. CDR1 is MNHEY and CDR2 is SVGAGI in the germline V gene. The CDR3 region has the DNA TGTGCCAGCAGCTCCCGGGGGGGAGGTGGATATGGCTACACCTTC. Translated: CASSSRGGGGYGYTF.

The chain joins TRBV27 to TRBJ2-7, with D perhaps TRBD2 (6 bases). Germline CDR1 and CDR2: MNHEY and SMNVEV (reference sequence). V was cut by 5 bases and J by 3 bases, with 14 bases left in between. The CDR3 length is 14 residues. The CDR3 DNA is TGTGCCAGCAGTCCCGCGGGGCAGGACTACGAGCAGTACTTC. Protein sequence: CASSPAGQDYEQYF.

Ten or more counts support this clonotype. V usage is TRBV6-5 and J usage is TRBJ2-3, with D tentatively TRBD2 (6 bases). Trimming cost V 7 bases and J 1 base, with 12 bases left between them. The germline V gene encodes CDR1 MNHEY and CDR2 SVGAGI. CDR3 size: 14 residues. Here the CDR3 DNA reads TGTGCCAGCACCCCCGGGGGTGGCACAGATACGCAGTATTTT. It is translated as CASTPGGGTDTQYF.

The chain carries TRBV19 and TRBJ1-2; possibly TRBD1 for D (6 bases). With 3 bases removed from V and 4 bases from J, the gap between germline ends came to 12 bases. The CDR3 spans 14 residues. Germline CDR1 reads LNHDA; CDR2 reads SQIVND (reference sequence). The CDR3: CASSIGGGGYGYTF. The CDR3, as DNA: TGTGCCAGTAGTATCGGAGGGGGAGGCTATGGCTACACCTTC. Combining the CDR3 with reference TRBV19 and TRBJ1-2 gives the whole variable domain DGGITQSPKYLFRKEGQNVTLSCEQNLNHDAMYWYRQDPGQGLRLIYYSQIVNDFQKGDIAEGYSVSREKKESFPLTVTSAQKNPTAFYLCASSIGGGGYGYTFGSGTRLTVV.

The J gene is TRBJ2-7, the V gene TRBV12-3 or TRBV12-4; TRBD2 might be the D (5 bases). This CDR3 comprises 15 residues. The V gene lost 3 bases and the J gene lost 1 base, with 13 bases spanning the gap. The CDR3 DNA follows: TGTGCCAGCAGTTTTTTGCGGGTCGATTCCTACGAGCAGTACTTC. Amino acid sequence: CASSFLRVDSYEQYF.

This clonotype has ten or more counts. The rearrangement joins TRBV2 to TRBJ1-4, with no clear D. Germline CDR1 and CDR2: SNHLY and FYNNEI. The CDR3 loop spans 13 amino acids. Trimming left V 3 bases short and J 5 bases short, with 7 bases between. Written as DNA, the CDR3 is TGTGCCAGCAGTGAGGGCGGGAATGAAAAACTGTTTTTT. Translated: CASSEGGNEKLFF.

The sample holds many counts of this clonotype. V usage is TRBV6-1 and J usage is TRBJ2-5; TRBD2 might be the D (6 bases). Germline CDR1 and CDR2: MNHNS and SASEGT. With 5 bases removed from V and 1 base from J, the gap between germline ends came to 11 bases. The CDR3 runs to 14 residues. For the CDR3, the DNA is TGTGCCAGCAGTTGGGGGACTTCCCAAGAGACCCAGTACTTC. This codes for CASSWGTSQETQYF.